The clone carrying this T cell receptor (beta chain) appeared a few times. The repertoire was sequenced with immunoSEQ multiplex PCR; TCRdb's copy has only in-frame clones and lacks some. The table shows approximately 65,000 clones, with more than 75% occurring only once. This sample is part of a study of technical replicates of blood from a handful of donors. From germline, CDR1 is SGHTA and CDR2 FQGTGA. The length of the CDR3 is 14 residues. Trimming cost V 2 bases and J 2 bases, with 9 bases left between them. The sequenced sample was PBMCs. The chain uses TRBV7-3 and TRBJ2-5, with D perhaps matching TRBD2 (5 bases). The source is a human donor in good health. Some clones in this sample may be carry-over from other donors' samples. The CDR3 coding sequence is TGTGCCAGCAGCTTAGGGTTAGCGCAAGAGACCCAGTACTTC. It is translated as CASSLGLAQETQYF.